The 18 T cell receptor beta chains in this list originate from one sample, sequenced in a study of blood T cell repertoires in COVID-19. TCRdb keeps only in-frame clones here, not all; method: immunoSEQ multiplex PCR. The sample carries under 110,000 clones, around 85% recorded once. Source material: peripheral blood. The receptors stem from a woman aged 70-85 years with active or convalescent COVID-19.

This clone was seen a single time. This chain joins TRBV5-4 and TRBJ2-3; no firm D call. Germline V gene sequence: CDR1 SGHNT, CDR2 YYREEE (reference sequence). The CDR3 length is 14 residues. Trimming shortened V by 4 bases and J by 2 bases, and 11 bases separated the two germline ends. Here the CDR3 DNA reads TGTGCCAGCAGCCCCGCGTTTTACACAGATACGCAGTATTTT. Protein: CASSPAFYTDTQYF.

The chain uses TRBV29-1 and TRBJ2-5; 7 bases map to TRBD2. Germline V CDR1 and CDR2: SQVTM, ANQGSEA. CDR3 length: 12 amino acids. J was trimmed by 2 bases and V by 7 bases; bases with no gene match: 4. CDR3 bases: TGCAGCGGCGCTAGCGGTCAAGAGACCCAGTACTTC. This gives the protein CSGASGQETQYF.

The rearrangement links TRBV5-1 to TRBJ2-5, with 10 bases fitting TRBD2. The CDR3 runs to 15 residues. V shed 0 bases and J 3 bases; nucleotides not matched to a gene: 2. Germline CDR1 and CDR2: SGHRS and YFSETQ. The DNA for the CDR3 is TGCGCCAGCAGCTTGGGAGGGACTAGCGAAGAGACCCAGTACTTC. Protein product: CASSLGGTSEETQYF. Combining the CDR3 with reference TRBV5-1 and TRBJ2-5 gives the whole variable domain KAGVTQTPRYLIKTRGQQVTLSCSPISGHRSVSWYQQTPGQGLQFLFEYFSETQRNKGNFPGRFSGRQFSNSRSEMNVSTLELGDSALYLCASSLGGTSEETQYFGPGTRLLVL.

This chain links TRBV5-6 with TRBJ1-2; weak D call: TRBD1 (6 bases). CDR1 and CDR2 (germline): SGHDT, YYEEEE. Trimming removed 5 bases from V and 5 bases from J, with 13 bases in between. CDR3 length: 13 amino acids. In DNA form, the CDR3 reads TGTGCCAGCAGTGTGGGGGCGTCATATGGCTACACCTTC. It is translated as CASSVGASYGYTF.

The chain uses TRBV19 and TRBJ2-3, with TRBD1 matching 9 bases. The CDR3 covers 14 residues. Trimming at V came to 6 bases and at J to 2 bases, leaving 3 bases not matched to a gene. The germline gives CDR1 LNHDA, CDR2 SQIVND (reference sequence). The CDR3 spells CASRQGASTDTQYF. The DNA of the CDR3 is TGTGCCAGTAGACAGGGGGCCTCCACAGATACGCAGTATTTT.

The rearrangement uses TRBV6-2 or TRBV6-3 and TRBJ2-3; TRBD1 matches at 8 bases. The CDR3 runs 14 residues. With 5 bases clipped from V and 4 bases from J, the junction kept 5 bases outside the gene matches. The V gene's germline CDR1 is MNHEY and CDR2 SVGEGT. The CDR3 is CASSMDRVPDTQYF. The CDR3 coding sequence is TGTGCCAGCAGTATGGACAGGGTCCCAGATACGCAGTATTTT.

The rearrangement links TRBV6-1 to TRBJ2-3; TRBD1 matches at 7 bases. The CDR3 totals 13 residues. Germline CDR1 is MNHNS and CDR2 is SASEGT. Germline trimming cut 2 bases from V and 4 bases from J; bases unmatched to any gene: 0. CDR3 nucleotides: TGTGCCAGCAGTGAACAGGGGGCAGATACGCAGTATTTT. It yields the protein CASSEQGADTQYF.

The chain combines TRBV7-9 with TRBJ2-2, with TRBD1 as a possible D gene (5 bases). The CDR3 consists of 12 residues. Germline V gene lookup returns CDR1 SEHNR and CDR2 FQNEAQ (reference sequence). With 5 bases removed from V and 7 bases from J, the gap between germline ends came to 8 bases. CDR3 sequence (DNA): TGTGCCAGCAGCCTTCAGGGCGGGGAGCTGTTTTTT. This gives the protein CASSLQGGELFF.

The chain links TRBV7-2 to TRBJ2-5; 10 nucleotides line up with TRBD2. CDR1 SGHTA and CDR2 FQGNSA come from the germline V gene. The CDR3 consists of 15 residues. V shed 0 bases, J shed 4 bases, and the junction held 2 bases outside the gene matches. The CDR3 sequence: CASSLAGLARETQYF. CDR3 bases: TGTGCCAGCAGCTTAGCGGGACTAGCGCGAGAGACCCAGTACTTC. Filled out from reference TRBV7-2 and TRBJ2-5, the complete variable domain reads GAGVSQSPSNKVTEKGKDVELRCDPISGHTALYWYRQSLGQGLEFLIYFQGNSAPDKSGLPSDRFSAERTGGSVSTLTIQRTQQEDSAVYLCASSLAGLARETQYFGPGTRLLVL.

The genes are TRBV9 and TRBJ2-3; the D is unclear. Trimming took off 2 bases at V and 0 bases at J, with 7 bases between the two ends. Germline V gene lookup returns CDR1 SGDLS and CDR2 YYNGEE. This CDR3 has 14 amino acids. The CDR3 loop reads CASSVLSSTDTQYF. The CDR3 DNA sequence: TGTGCCAGCAGCGTTCTCTCTAGCACAGATACGCAGTATTTT.

V and J are TRBV27 and TRBJ1-2; tentative D call: TRBD1 (6 bases). Germline V lookup: CDR1 MNHEY, CDR2 SMNVEV (reference sequence). This CDR3 comprises 16 residues. Trimming stripped 4 bases from V and 5 bases from J, with 20 bases between. CDR3 amino acids: CASSSLGTQGGYGYTF. DNA of the CDR3: TGTGCCAGCAGTTCCCTCGGGACCCAAGGGGGATATGGCTACACCTTC.

This clone was seen only a few times. The chain combines TRBV18 with TRBJ1-1; D gene uncertain. V was trimmed by 2 bases and J by 5 bases, leaving 12 bases between them. CDR1 and CDR2 from the germline V gene are KGHSH and LQKENI. The CDR3 is 14 residues long. The chain's CDR3 is CASSPINGETEAFF. The CDR3 DNA follows: TGTGCCAGCTCACCAATTAATGGGGAGACTGAAGCTTTCTTT.

The chain recombines TRBV10-3 with TRBJ1-2; tentatively, D is TRBD1 (5 bases). The CDR3 extends over 13 amino acids. Deletions cut 3 bases from V and 7 bases from J, with 12 bases between. The germline CDR1 and CDR2 sequences are ENHRY and SYGVKD. The CDR3 nucleotides read TGTGCCATCAGTGACAGGGAAGTGGGTGGCTACACCTTC. Translated, it gives CAISDREVGGYTF.

For the CDR3, the DNA is TGTGCCAGCAGCCAGGCAGGGACTGGAAACACCATATATTTT. Encoded protein: CASSQAGTGNTIYF. The chain links TRBV3-1 (or the pseudogene TRBV3-2) to TRBJ1-3; possible D gene TRBD1, 5 bases. CDR1 LGHDT and CDR2 YNNKEL come from the germline V gene (reference sequence). Trimming shortened V by 3 bases and J by 2 bases, and 8 bases separated the two germline ends. The CDR3 loop spans 14 amino acids.

This chain uses TRBV6-5 with TRBJ2-7, with 7 bases fitting TRBD1. CDR1 is MNHEY, CDR2 SVGAGI, per germline. After removal of 4 bases from V and 3 bases from J, the junction contained 9 bases not matched to a gene. This CDR3 region has 15 residues. The CDR3 sequence: CASSSGQARVYEQYF. DNA of the CDR3: TGTGCCAGCAGTTCCGGACAGGCTCGCGTCTACGAGCAGTACTTC.

CDR3 loop: CASSIVARRGTGELFF. The CDR3 coding sequence is TGTGCCAGTAGTATAGTGGCCAGGCGGGGCACCGGGGAGCTGTTTTTT. J is TRBJ2-2 and V is TRBV19; a possible D gene is TRBD2 (6 bases). Trimming shortened V by 1 base and J by 4 bases, and 13 bases separated the two germline ends. This CDR3 spans 16 amino acids. CDR1 is LNHDA, CDR2 SQIVND, per germline (reference sequence).

A remark on this clone: In the same sample, other DNA sequences code for this CDR3. The V call is TRBV7-9, the J call TRBJ1-3; D gene uncertain. The CDR3 loop spans 14 amino acids. The germline V and J ends were trimmed by 0 bases and 1 base, with 4 bases remaining between them. The V gene's germline CDR1 is SEHNR and CDR2 FQNEAQ (reference sequence). Here the CDR3 DNA reads TGTGCCAGCAGCTTAGCCGGTTCTGGAAACACCATATATTTT. This gives the protein CASSLAGSGNTIYF.

A word on this clone: At one of its ends the junction is not consistent with the germline gene, which may arise from a read error. For the CDR3, the DNA is TGTGTCAGCAGTGCCAGAACCGGGACAGACTCTTATGGCTACACCTTC. Protein sequence: CVSSARTGTDSYGYTF. The V and J genes are TRBV6-2 or TRBV6-3 and TRBJ1-2; TRBD1 matches at 7 bases. Germline V CDR1 and CDR2: MNHEY, SVGEGT. The CDR3 spans 16 residues.